The 12 T cell receptor beta chains reported below all come from one sample, sequenced in a study of CD8+ T cells in alopecia areata. It was cDNA, reverse transcribed from extracted RNA, that served as the sequencing template. TCRdb keeps only in-frame clones here, not all; method: immunoSEQ multiplex PCR. The repertoire holds approximately 150,000 clones, with about 51% as singletons. The input for sequencing was CD4+ T cells sorted from blood, taken at week 0. Receptors originate from a human donor with alopecia areata.

The V gene is TRBV15, the J gene TRBJ1-5, with no clear D. Germline CDR1 reads LNHNV; CDR2 reads YYDKDF (reference sequence). Trimming took 0 bases from V and 6 from J, leaving 3 bases between them. The CDR3 is made up of 12 amino acids. CDR3 protein: CATSRESQPQHF. For the CDR3, the DNA is TGTGCCACCAGCAGAGAATCTCAGCCCCAGCATTTT.

This clone was observed a single time. The chain joins TRBV7-9 to TRBJ1-1; the match to TRBD1 covers 8 bases. This CDR3 has 15 amino acids. Looked up from germline, CDR1 is SEHNR and CDR2 is FQNEAQ (reference sequence). The V segment lost 1 base and the J segment 4 bases; nucleotides outside the gene matches: 5. CDR3 coding DNA: TGTGCCAGCAGCTTAGGAACAGGGGGAGGCACTGAAGCTTTCTTT. Protein sequence: CASSLGTGGGTEAFF.

The rearrangement links TRBV30 to TRBJ1-5; 7 nucleotides match TRBD1. V lost 2 bases and J lost 7; bases outside the gene matches: 5. The CDR3 runs to 13 residues. CDR1 is GTSNPN, CDR2 SVGIG, per germline (reference sequence). The CDR3 spells CAWSPRDSQPQHF. As DNA, the CDR3 is TGTGCCTGGAGTCCACGGGACAGCCAGCCCCAGCATTTT.

This clone was found a few times. This chain joins TRBV4-1 and TRBJ2-7; D tentatively fits TRBD1 or TRBD2 (7 bases each). This CDR3 is 16 amino acids long. The germline V gene has CDR1 MGHRA and CDR2 YSYEKL. Trimming left V 1 base short and J 5 bases short, with 18 bases between. DNA of the CDR3: TGCGCCAGCAGCCAAGTGAACACAGGGGAGGGCCACGAGCAGTACTTC. Translated, it gives CASSQVNTGEGHEQYF.

This clone occurred once. V usage is TRBV29-1 and J usage is TRBJ2-3, with TRBD2 identical over 13 bases. CDR1 and CDR2 (germline): SQVTM, ANQGSEA. Germline trimming cut 1 base from V and 0 bases from J; bases unmatched to any gene: 1. The CDR3 extends over 16 amino acids. CDR3 in DNA: TGCAGCGTTGAAGGACTAGCGGGAGGTAGCACAGATACGCAGTATTTT. This encodes CSVEGLAGGSTDTQYF.

This clone has only a few counts. The rearrangement joins TRBV19 to TRBJ2-7; TRBD1 matches 8 bases. The germline V gene has CDR1 LNHDA and CDR2 SQIVND (reference sequence). V gave up 3 bases and J gave up 0 bases; unmatched junction bases: 4. This CDR3 has 15 amino acids. CDR3 loop: CASSMLGQDSYEQYF. In DNA form, the CDR3 reads TGTGCCAGTAGTATGCTGGGACAGGACTCCTACGAGCAGTACTTC.

This clone occurred a few times. The CDR3 protein is CASTRLAGGSGANVLTF. The CDR3 region has the DNA TGTGCCAGCACCAGACTAGCGGGAGGTTCCGGGGCCAACGTCCTGACTTTC. The chain couples TRBV2 to TRBJ2-6, with TRBD2 identical over 13 bases. CDR1 is SNHLY and CDR2 is FYNNEI in the germline V gene. The V gene end was trimmed by 7 bases and the J gene end by 4 bases; junction bases not matched to a gene: 7. The CDR3 extends over 17 amino acids.

The J gene is TRBJ1-2, the V gene TRBV29-1; 9 bases line up with TRBD1. Germline trimming cut 5 bases from V and 8 bases from J; bases unmatched to any gene: 9. Germline CDR1 and CDR2: SQVTM and ANQGSEA. The CDR3 has 13 residues. For the CDR3, the DNA is TGCAGCGTTATCGGGACAGGGTTAGGCGGCTACACCTTC. Translated: CSVIGTGLGGYTF.

This rearrangement joins TRBV7-6 to TRBJ2-2; D call uncertain. V was clipped by 4 bases and J by 7 bases, with 13 bases between them. Germline assignment: CDR1 SGHVS and CDR2 FNYEAQ. The CDR3 contains 14 residues. In DNA, the CDR3 is TGTGCCAGCAGCTCACTGACATTCGGCGGGGAGCTGTTTTTT. This codes for CASSSLTFGGELFF.

This clone was seen a handful of times. The J gene is TRBJ1-2, the V gene TRBV6-1, with 7 bases aligning to TRBD1. V shed 7 bases and J 8 bases; nucleotides not matched to a gene: 10. Germline V gene data show CDR1 as MNHNS and CDR2 as SASEGT. The CDR3 length is 13 residues. As DNA, the CDR3 is TGTGCCAGCACCGAAACAGGGGCGGGGGGCTACACCTTC. Protein sequence: CASTETGAGGYTF.

This clone has a handful of counts. The CDR3 nucleotides are TGTGCCAGCAGAGGACAGGGGGAAAGCAATCAGCCCCAGCATTTT. Amino acid sequence: CASRGQGESNQPQHF. The chain is built from TRBV2 and TRBJ1-5, with 10 bases matching TRBD1. V shed 6 bases and J 1 base; nucleotides not matched to a gene: 3. Germline V gene sequence: CDR1 SNHLY, CDR2 FYNNEI. This CDR3 region has 15 residues. The full variable domain, completed using reference TRBV2 and TRBJ1-5, is EPEVTQTPSHQVTQMGQEVILRCVPISNHLYFYWYRQILGQKVEFLVSFYNNEISEKSEIFDDQFSVERPDGSNFTLKIRSTKLEDSAMYFCASRGQGESNQPQHFGDGTRLSIL.

This clone was recorded only once. The rearrangement joins TRBV29-1 to TRBJ2-5; TRBD2 is a possible D gene (5 bases). V lost 7 bases, J lost 3 bases, and 12 bases lay in between. The CDR3 runs to 12 residues. Germline assignment: CDR1 SQVTM and CDR2 ANQGSEA. The CDR3 nucleotides are TGCAGCGCCCGTTGGCGGGAAGAGACCCAGTACTTC. Translating gives CSARWREETQYF.